These T cell receptor beta chains were read from a single sample in a study of cytomegalovirus exposure and HLA in healthy donors. Method: immunoSEQ multiplex PCR; TCRdb's copy keeps in-frame clones and lacks some. Among around 200,000 clones, roughly 73% were seen once, and the ten largest hold about 3.4%. Sequences were obtained from PBMCs. These receptors were obtained from a female donor in good health and CMV-seronegative. Each CDR3 is given with its conserved first and last residue. The order of the fields is V gene, clone size, D gene, J gene, CDR3 DNA, CDR3 protein. D genes are given only for firm matches. Clone sizes are given selectively: once, few, many, or a class where the clone is expanded.

V gene: TRBV7-8; clone size: .; D gene: .; J gene: TRBJ2-5; CDR3 DNA: TGTGCCAGCAGCTTAGGGACAGTTCCGGGGGAGACCCAGTACTTC; CDR3 protein: CASSLGTVPGETQYF
V gene: TRBV11-2; clone size: .; D gene: TRBD1; J gene: TRBJ2-1; CDR3 DNA: TGTGCCAGCAGCTTAGATCCGCCAGGGGGCAATGAGCAGTTCTTC; CDR3 protein: CASSLDPPGGNEQFF
V gene: TRBV6-5; clone size: .; D gene: .; J gene: TRBJ1-2; CDR3 DNA: TGTGCCAGCATTGGAACAGGGCCGTGGGGTGGCTACACCTTC; CDR3 protein: CASIGTGPWGGYTF
V gene: TRBV9; clone size: few; D gene: TRBD2; J gene: TRBJ2-5; CDR3 DNA: TGTGCCAGCAGCGTAGGGGTAGCGGGGGCTATCCAAGAGACCCAGTACTTC; CDR3 protein: CASSVGVAGAIQETQYF
V gene: TRBV25-1; clone size: .; D gene: TRBD2; J gene: TRBJ2-1; CDR3 DNA: TGTGCCAGCACGGGGGGCAATGAGCAGTTCTTC; CDR3 protein: CASTGGNEQFF
V gene: TRBV27; clone size: .; D gene: .; J gene: TRBJ2-2; CDR3 DNA: TGTGCCAGCCGCAGGGACTCCTACACCGGGGAGCTGTTTTTT; CDR3 protein: CASRRDSYTGELFF
V gene: TRBV19; clone size: .; D gene: .; J gene: TRBJ1-5; CDR3 DNA: TGTGCCAGTAGCACTCAGGGAAATCAGCCCCAGCATTTT; CDR3 protein: CASSTQGNQPQHF
V gene: TRBV28; clone size: .; D gene: TRBD2; J gene: TRBJ2-7; CDR3 DNA: TGTGCCAGCAGTTTAAGGGGAGGCGGGGGACCCCAAGAGCAGTACTTC; CDR3 protein: CASSLRGGGGPQEQYF
V gene: TRBV14; clone size: .; D gene: .; J gene: TRBJ1-6; CDR3 DNA: TGTGCCAGCAGCCAAGATTTCCGACAGGCTAATTCACCCCTCCACTTT; CDR3 protein: CASSQDFRQANSPLHF
V gene: TRBV6-6; clone size: few; D gene: .; J gene: TRBJ2-3; CDR3 DNA: TGTGCCAGCAGTTACGTGGCGGGGAGCGCAGATACGCAGTATTTT; CDR3 protein: CASSYVAGSADTQYF
V gene: TRBV5-1; clone size: .; D gene: .; J gene: TRBJ1-2; CDR3 DNA: TGCGCCAGCAGCTTACAACCAACTAACTATGGCTACACCTTC; CDR3 protein: CASSLQPTNYGYTF
V gene: TRBV7-2; clone size: .; D gene: .; J gene: TRBJ2-1; CDR3 DNA: TGTGCCAGCAGCTTAATCAGCGGGCTGCAGTTCTTC; CDR3 protein: CASSLISGLQFF
V gene: TRBV21-1; clone size: .; D gene: .; J gene: TRBJ1-2; CDR3 DNA: TGTGCCAGCCCCCAACATCCTAACTATGGCTACACCTTC; CDR3 protein: CASPQHPNYGYTF
V gene: TRBV27; clone size: once; D gene: TRBD2; J gene: TRBJ2-3; CDR3 DNA: TGTGCCAGCAGTGGGACTAGCGGGCGAGGTACGCAGTATTTT; CDR3 protein: CASSGTSGRGTQYF
V gene: TRBV18; clone size: .; D gene: TRBD1; J gene: TRBJ1-1; CDR3 DNA: TGTGCCAGCTCAGCTTACGACAGGGGGAACACTGAAGCTTTCTTT; CDR3 protein: CASSAYDRGNTEAFF
V gene: TRBV14; clone size: .; D gene: .; J gene: TRBJ2-5; CDR3 DNA: TGTGCCAGCAGCCAAGGGACTATCCCCCAAGAGACCCAGTACTTC; CDR3 protein: CASSQGTIPQETQYF
V gene: TRBV15; clone size: .; D gene: TRBD1; J gene: TRBJ2-7; CDR3 DNA: TGTGCCACCAGCAGTGCCGGACAGGGTTTCTACGAGCAGTACTTC; CDR3 protein: CATSSAGQGFYEQYF
V gene: TRBV9; clone size: .; D gene: TRBD1; J gene: TRBJ2-7; CDR3 DNA: TGTGCCAGCAGCCTCGGGACAGGCTACTACGAGCAGTACTTC; CDR3 protein: CASSLGTGYYEQYF
V gene: TRBV28; clone size: few; D gene: .; J gene: TRBJ1-4; CDR3 DNA: TGTGCCAGCAGCCCCGGGGTGACTGAAAAACTGTTTTTT; CDR3 protein: CASSPGVTEKLFF
V gene: TRBV5-1; clone size: .; D gene: .; J gene: TRBJ2-3; CDR3 DNA: TGCGCCAGCAGCTTGGCGGGGGACTCAGATACGCAGTATTTT; CDR3 protein: CASSLAGDSDTQYF
V gene: TRBV29-1; clone size: .; D gene: .; J gene: TRBJ2-3; CDR3 DNA: TGCAGCGTTGTCCGGGGAGCGTCTAGCACAGATACGCAGTATTTT; CDR3 protein: CSVVRGASSTDTQYF
V gene: TRBV2; clone size: .; D gene: .; J gene: TRBJ2-7; CDR3 DNA: TGTGCCAGCAGTGAAGAAGACACTAGCTCCTACGAGCAGTACTTC; CDR3 protein: CASSEEDTSSYEQYF
V gene: TRBV19; clone size: .; D gene: TRBD2; J gene: TRBJ2-3; CDR3 DNA: TGTGCCAGTACCCCACTAGCGGGAGTGGTAGATACGCAGTATTTT; CDR3 protein: CASTPLAGVVDTQYF
V gene: TRBV28; clone size: .; D gene: .; J gene: TRBJ1-4; CDR3 DNA: TGTGCCAGCAGTCCCACAGGGCCGGCTAATGAAAAACTGTTTTTT; CDR3 protein: CASSPTGPANEKLFF
V gene: TRBV27; clone size: .; D gene: .; J gene: TRBJ2-7; CDR3 DNA: TGTGCCAGCAGTTTATCTGGCAGGGGCTACGAGCAGTACTTC; CDR3 protein: CASSLSGRGYEQYF
V gene: TRBV5-8; clone size: .; D gene: TRBD1; J gene: TRBJ1-1; CDR3 DNA: TGTGCCAGCAGCTTGAAGGGGGACAGGAAAGCTTTCTTT; CDR3 protein: CASSLKGDRKAFF
V gene: TRBV5-4; clone size: .; D gene: TRBD2; J gene: TRBJ2-1; CDR3 DNA: TGTGCCAGCAGTTCCGGGACTAGCGGGAGGAGCTCCTACAATGAGCAGTTCTTC; CDR3 protein: CASSSGTSGRSSYNEQFF
V gene: TRBV7-2; clone size: .; D gene: TRBD1; J gene: TRBJ1-1; CDR3 DNA: TGTGCCAGCAGTTTTGGGACAGGGGGAACTGAAGCTTTCTTT; CDR3 protein: CASSFGTGGTEAFF
V gene: TRBV9; clone size: .; D gene: .; J gene: TRBJ2-1; CDR3 DNA: TGTGCCAGCAGCGGGGACGGACTATACAATGAGCAGTTCTTC; CDR3 protein: CASSGDGLYNEQFF
V gene: TRBV7-3; clone size: .; D gene: .; J gene: TRBJ2-1; CDR3 DNA: TGTGCCAGCAGCTTAATGGGGGCGGGTAACTACTACAATGAGCAGTTCTTC; CDR3 protein: CASSLMGAGNYYNEQFF
V gene: TRBV11-3; clone size: .; D gene: .; J gene: TRBJ2-2; CDR3 DNA: TGTGCCAGCAGCTTGGGGGGATTGAACACCGGGGAGCTGTTTTTT; CDR3 protein: CASSLGGLNTGELFF
V gene: TRBV5-4; clone size: .; D gene: TRBD2; J gene: TRBJ2-1; CDR3 DNA: TGTGCCAGCAGCTCCCCGGGGGGTGAGCAGTTCTTC; CDR3 protein: CASSSPGGEQFF
V gene: TRBV5-6; clone size: .; D gene: TRBD1; J gene: TRBJ1-2; CDR3 DNA: TGTGCCAGCAGCTTCAGGGACAGGGAGCTTCTGGACTTC; CDR3 protein: CASSFRDRELLDF
V gene: TRBV20-1; clone size: .; D gene: .; J gene: TRBJ2-1; CDR3 DNA: TGCAGTGCTATCAAATACAATGAGCAGTTCTTC; CDR3 protein: CSAIKYNEQFF
V gene: TRBV27; clone size: .; D gene: TRBD2; J gene: TRBJ2-1; CDR3 DNA: TGTGCCAGCAGTTTATTTAGCGGGAGCTCCTACAATGAGCAGTTCTTC; CDR3 protein: CASSLFSGSSYNEQFF
V gene: TRBV28; clone size: .; D gene: TRBD2; J gene: TRBJ2-7; CDR3 DNA: TGTGCCAGCACCCTAGCGGGGGGACCCGCCTACGAGCAGTACTTC; CDR3 protein: CASTLAGGPAYEQYF
V gene: TRBV6-5; clone size: .; D gene: TRBD2; J gene: TRBJ2-1; CDR3 DNA: TGTGCCAGCAGTTCGGGGGGAAATGAGCAGTTCTTC; CDR3 protein: CASSSGGNEQFF
V gene: TRBV7-9; clone size: .; D gene: .; J gene: TRBJ1-2; CDR3 DNA: TGTGCCAGCAGCTTAGGATCCTGGGAGGGCGGGAAAGGCTACACCTTC; CDR3 protein: CASSLGSWEGGKGYTF
V gene: TRBV5-8; clone size: .; D gene: .; J gene: TRBJ1-2; CDR3 DNA: TGTGCCAGCAGCTTTATCGGGGGGCAGGGCTATGGCTACACCTTC; CDR3 protein: CASSFIGGQGYGYTF
V gene: TRBV6-5; clone size: .; D gene: .; J gene: TRBJ1-4; CDR3 DNA: TGTGCCAGCAGTTACTCGACTGCGGAAAAACTGTTTTTT; CDR3 protein: CASSYSTAEKLFF
V gene: TRBV7-2; clone size: .; D gene: .; J gene: TRBJ1-6; CDR3 DNA: TGTGCCAGCAGCTTAAGTTCGGTCGGCAGGGGTAATTCACCCCTCCACTTT; CDR3 protein: CASSLSSVGRGNSPLHF